This is a list of T cell receptor beta chains from one sample in a study of T-cell memory formation after mild COVID-19. TCRdb reanalysed the 5' RACE reads using MiXCR and keeps one entry per CDR3 protein. The data contain 450,000 or so distinct CDR3 sequences, about 23% of them seen just once; the ten biggest clones take up approximately 12%. Specimen: PBMCs or a T cell subset sorted from them (not recorded which). All receptors come from an adult woman who had mild COVID-19 (a few samples of this study predate the infection). Cell type and time point are not known. CDR3s include the opening cysteine and the closing phenylalanine or tryptophan. A D gene is named only where the DNA matches it firmly. Not every row has a clone size; where given, it reads once, few, many or a size class.

d_call clone_size j_call v_call cdr3_aa cdr3_nt
NA NA TRBJ1-2 TRBV12-3/TRBV12-4 CASSPEGYYGYTF TGTGCCAGCAGTCCGGAGGGGTACTATGGCTACACCTTC
TRBD1 few TRBJ2-1 TRBV4-3 CASSHLDRGANEQFF TGCGCCAGCAGCCATCTTGACAGGGGGGCCAATGAGCAGTTCTTC
TRBD2 few TRBJ2-1 TRBV6-2/TRBV6-3 CASSLVLAGDNEQFF TGTGCCAGCTCCCTCGTACTAGCGGGAGACAATGAGCAGTTCTTC
NA NA TRBJ2-7 TRBV24-1 CATSASHEQYF TGTGCCACCAGTGCGAGCCACGAGCAGTACTTC
NA NA TRBJ1-3 TRBV7-8 CASSPGIRSGNTIYF TGTGCCAGCAGCCCCGGGATCCGCTCTGGAAACACCATATATTTT
TRBD2 few TRBJ2-5 TRBV7-8 CASSLTSGELRETQYF TGTGCCAGCAGCTTGACTAGCGGGGAGTTGAGAGAGACCCAGTACTTC
TRBD2 many TRBJ2-1 TRBV29-1 CSVDAFVSAGVEDEQFF TGCAGCGTTGATGCCTTTGTATCCGCGGGAGTTGAGGATGAGCAGTTCTTC
NA NA TRBJ2-1 TRBV5-1 CASSAQKEQFF TGCGCCAGCAGCGCGCAGAAAGAGCAGTTCTTC
TRBD1 NA TRBJ1-5 TRBV18 CASSPGQGALFQHF TGTGCCAGCTCACCGGGACAGGGGGCACTTTTCCAGCATTTT
NA NA TRBJ1-1 TRBV29-1 CSVEARFANTEAFF TGCAGCGTTGAGGCTCGGTTCGCGAACACTGAAGCTTTCTTT
TRBD1 few TRBJ2-5 TRBV18 CASSRTGQEESNQYF TGTGCCAGCTCACGGACAGGCCAGGAGGAATCTAACCAGTACTTC
NA few TRBJ2-3 TRBV11-1 CASSPSLDTQYF TGTGCCAGCAGCCCCTCCTTGGATACGCAGTATTTT
NA NA TRBJ2-5 TRBV2 CASSAGRGTAQETQYF TGTGCCAGCAGTGCCGGCCGGGGGACCGCGCAAGAGACCCAGTACTTC
NA few TRBJ1-2 TRBV10-3 CAISESMGDWDYGYTF TGTGCCATCAGTGAGTCGATGGGGGATTGGGACTATGGCTACACCTTC
TRBD2 NA TRBJ2-1 TRBV12-3/TRBV12-4 CASSLAANEAGGNYNEQFF TGTGCCAGCAGTTTGGCCGCTAATGAAGCGGGGGGGAATTACAATGAGCAGTTCTTC
TRBD1 NA TRBJ2-7 TRBV5-1 CASSLQGAEQYF TGCGCCAGCAGCTTGCAGGGGGCGGAACAGTACTTC
TRBD1 few TRBJ1-1 TRBV3-1 CASSHRQGRDRGNEAFF TGTGCCAGCAGCCATCGACAGGGACGGGACCGCGGGAATGAAGCTTTCTTT
NA few TRBJ2-3 TRBV27 CASSLQGRPPDTQYF TGTGCCAGCAGTTTACAGGGGCGCCCACCAGATACGCAGTATTTT
NA NA TRBJ2-3 TRBV20-1 CSASPSPGWAGSTDTQYF TGCAGTGCTAGCCCTTCCCCGGGTTGGGCGGGGAGCACAGATACGCAGTATTTT
NA NA TRBJ2-1 TRBV7-9 CATQKGGFEQFF TGTGCCACCCAGAAAGGAGGGTTTGAGCAGTTCTTC
NA NA TRBJ2-5 TRBV6-6 CASSQVGAVQETQYF TGTGCCAGCAGTCAGGTGGGAGCGGTACAAGAGACCCAGTACTTC
NA NA TRBJ2-7 TRBV11-3 CASPSLPGQRRYEQYF TGTGCCAGCCCCTCGCTTCCGGGACAAAGGAGGTACGAGCAGTACTTC
TRBD1 NA TRBJ2-5 TRBV10-3 CAISNRGEQETQYF TGTGCCATCAGTAACAGGGGGGAGCAAGAGACCCAGTACTTC
TRBD1 NA TRBJ1-2 TRBV7-3 CASSSPGTGDGYGYTF TGTGCCAGCAGCTCGCCCGGGACAGGTGATGGCTATGGCTACACCTTC
TRBD2 NA TRBJ2-7 TRBV5-4 CASTRGGRDHEQYF TGTGCCAGCACCCGCGGCGGGAGGGACCACGAGCAGTACTTC
NA few TRBJ2-3 TRBV6-5 CASSYYPSSDTQYF TGTGCCAGCAGTTACTATCCCTCCTCCGATACGCAGTATTTT
NA few TRBJ2-5 TRBV5-1 CASRMEKETQYF TGCGCCAGCAGGATGGAGAAAGAGACCCAGTACTTC
TRBD2 few TRBJ2-1 TRBV3-1 CASSQVPSGSYNEQFF TGTGCCAGCAGCCAAGTCCCTAGCGGTTCCTACAATGAGCAGTTCTTC
TRBD2 NA TRBJ2-1 TRBV5-1 CASASVAGVTEQFF TGCGCCAGCGCCTCAGTCGCGGGGGTCACTGAGCAGTTCTTC
NA NA TRBJ1-2 TRBV12-3/TRBV12-4 CASSSRTYGYTF TGTGCCAGCAGTTCGAGGACATATGGCTACACCTTC
TRBD2 few TRBJ2-5 TRBV11-2 CASNSGEETQYF TGTGCCAGCAATAGCGGGGAAGAGACCCAGTACTTC
NA few TRBJ2-7 TRBV2 CASSEGAGYSYEQYF TGTGCCAGCAGTGAAGGAGCAGGTTACTCCTACGAGCAGTACTTC
TRBD1 NA TRBJ1-2 TRBV24-1 CATSDWRGHGYTF TGTGCCACCAGTGATTGGAGGGGGCATGGCTACACCTTC
NA NA TRBJ1-1 TRBV7-9 CASSTGTSDTEAFF TGTGCCAGCAGTACCGGGACCTCGGACACTGAAGCTTTCTTT
NA NA TRBJ1-2 TRBV5-1 CASSLGTGTYGYTF TGCGCCAGCAGCTTGGGCACGGGGACCTATGGCTACACCTTC
NA few TRBJ2-7 TRBV4-3 CASSSQGVDDEQYF TGCGCCAGCAGCTCCCAGGGTGTTGACGACGAGCAGTACTTC
NA NA TRBJ2-5 TRBV20-1 CSARLVSETQYF TGCAGTGCTAGACTAGTTTCGGAGACCCAGTACTTC